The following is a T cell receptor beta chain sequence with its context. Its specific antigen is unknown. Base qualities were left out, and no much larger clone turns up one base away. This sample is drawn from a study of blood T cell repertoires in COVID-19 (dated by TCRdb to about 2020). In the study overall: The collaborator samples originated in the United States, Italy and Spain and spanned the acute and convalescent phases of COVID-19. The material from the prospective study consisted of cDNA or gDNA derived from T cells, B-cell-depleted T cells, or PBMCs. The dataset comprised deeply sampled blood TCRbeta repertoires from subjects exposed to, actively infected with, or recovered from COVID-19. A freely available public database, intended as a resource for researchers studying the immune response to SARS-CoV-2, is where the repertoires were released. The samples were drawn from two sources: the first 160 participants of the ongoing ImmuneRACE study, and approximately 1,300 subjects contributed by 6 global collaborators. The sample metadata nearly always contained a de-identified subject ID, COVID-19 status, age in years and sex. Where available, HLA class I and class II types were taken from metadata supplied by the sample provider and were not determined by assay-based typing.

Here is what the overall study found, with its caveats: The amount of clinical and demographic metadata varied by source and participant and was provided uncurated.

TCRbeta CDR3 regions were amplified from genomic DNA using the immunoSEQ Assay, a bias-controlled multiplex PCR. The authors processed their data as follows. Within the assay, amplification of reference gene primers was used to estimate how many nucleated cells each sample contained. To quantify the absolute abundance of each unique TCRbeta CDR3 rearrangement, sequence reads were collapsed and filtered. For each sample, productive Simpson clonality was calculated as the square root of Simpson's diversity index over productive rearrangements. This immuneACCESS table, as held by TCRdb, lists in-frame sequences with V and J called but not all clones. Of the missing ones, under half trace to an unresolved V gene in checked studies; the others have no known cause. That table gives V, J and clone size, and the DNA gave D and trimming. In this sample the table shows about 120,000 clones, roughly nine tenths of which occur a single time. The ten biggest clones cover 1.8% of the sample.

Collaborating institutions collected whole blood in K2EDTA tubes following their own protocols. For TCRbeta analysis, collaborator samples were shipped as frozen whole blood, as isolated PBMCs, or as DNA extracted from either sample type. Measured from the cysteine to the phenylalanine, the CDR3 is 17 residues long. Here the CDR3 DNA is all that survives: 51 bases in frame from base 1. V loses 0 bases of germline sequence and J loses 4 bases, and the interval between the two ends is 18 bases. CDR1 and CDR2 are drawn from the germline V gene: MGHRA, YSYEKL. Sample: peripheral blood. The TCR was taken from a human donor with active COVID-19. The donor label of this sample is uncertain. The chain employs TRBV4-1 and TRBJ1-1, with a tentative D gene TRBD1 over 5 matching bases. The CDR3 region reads CASSQDRRGIGSTEAFF. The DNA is TGCGCCAGCAGCCAAGATCGAAGGGGAATAGGGTCCACTGAAGCTTTCTTT.